A selection of T cell receptor beta chains follows, all from one sample in a study of T cells after yellow fever vaccination. From the 5' RACE reads, TCRdb called clonotypes with MiXCR, one entry per CDR3 protein. The sample has around 120,000 distinct CDR3 sequences; 7.2% are singletons. Sequencing used CD4+ T cells sorted from PBMCs, obtained around 45 days after the first yellow fever vaccination. The receptors stem from a man between 18 and 29 years old who received the YFV17D yellow fever vaccine. Both conserved end residues are part of each CDR3. The D gene is left open where the match is weak. Only some rows state a clone size, as once, few, many or a class for expanded clones.

TGTGCCAGCAGTTTTCGGGGATGGGGCAATCAGCCCCAGCATTTT	CASSFRGWGNQPQHF	TRBJ1-5	many	-	TRBV12-3/TRBV12-4
TGTGCCACCAGCAGCCGGCCGCCTCGGAATGGCTACACCTTC	CATSSRPPRNGYTF	TRBJ1-2	many	-	TRBV15
TGCGCCAGCAGCCGGGAGAGGACCGGGGAGCTGTTTTTT	CASSRERTGELFF	TRBJ2-2	many	-	TRBV5-1
TGCAGTGGGGTTTTGGACTTGACCGGGGAGCTGTTTTTT	CSGVLDLTGELFF	TRBJ2-2	many	-	TRBV20-1
TGCAGTGCTAGCCCCCCGGACAGCCTTCGTTATGAGCAGTTCTTC	CSASPPDSLRYEQFF	TRBJ2-1	many	-	TRBV20-1
TGTGCCAGCAGCTTGGGAGGTGCGGGTCAAGAGACCCAGTACTTC	CASSLGGAGQETQYF	TRBJ2-5	many	-	TRBV5-6
TGTGCCAGCAGCCATGGGACCTCCTTTGGGGACTACACCTTC	CASSHGTSFGDYTF	TRBJ1-2	many	-	TRBV6-2/TRBV6-3
TGTGCCAGCAGACCGGGACCGGAGCGAGCTTTCTTT	CASRPGPERAFF	TRBJ1-1	many	-	TRBV12-3/TRBV12-4
TGTGCCAGCAGCTTAGAAACCGGTCAGCCCCAGCATTTT	CASSLETGQPQHF	TRBJ1-5	many	-	TRBV7-2
TGTGCCAGCAGCCTCCAACGGTCACCCCTCCACTTT	CASSLQRSPLHF	TRBJ1-6	few	-	TRBV5-6
TGCAGCGTTCAGGGAAACATGAACACTGAAGCTTTCTTT	CSVQGNMNTEAFF	TRBJ1-1	many	-	TRBV29-1
TGTGCCACCAGCAGAGATGGGACTAGCGGGAAAAACATTCAGTACTTC	CATSRDGTSGKNIQYF	TRBJ2-4	many	TRBD2	TRBV15
TGTGCCAGCAGCGTAGTCGGGGACTTCTTCTACAATGAGCAGTTCTTC	CASSVVGDFFYNEQFF	TRBJ2-1	few	-	TRBV9
TGTGCCAGCTCCCGACCCAACGTCCTGACTTTC	CASSRPNVLTF	TRBJ2-6	-	-	TRBV5-6
TGTGCCAGCAGCCCCTCCGGGTCTGGAAACACCATATATTTT	CASSPSGSGNTIYF	TRBJ1-3	many	-	TRBV5-5
TGTGCCAGCAGCCAGGGGGACGCGGAAGAGACCCAGTACTTC	CASSQGDAEETQYF	TRBJ2-5	many	-	TRBV4-2
TGCAGCCCAAATACCGGGACCAGCCAAGAGACCCAGTACTTC	CSPNTGTSQETQYF	TRBJ2-5	many	-	TRBV29-1
TGTGCCAGCACCCCCCCTAGGGGTCGGATCTATTACCAAGAGACCCAGTACTTC	CASTPPRGRIYYQETQYF	TRBJ2-5	many	-	TRBV12-3/TRBV12-4
TGTGCCAGCAGTCCCGGACAAGTTTGGGGACCGAGGACCGGGGAGCTGTTTTTT	CASSPGQVWGPRTGELFF	TRBJ2-2	many	-	TRBV12-3/TRBV12-4
TGCAGTGCGCTGGCGGGACAGTTACTTAACTATGGCTACACCTTC	CSALAGQLLNYGYTF	TRBJ1-2	many	TRBD1	TRBV20-1
TGTGCCAGCCAGTCGGGACAGGGTTACTCACCCCTCCACTTT	CASQSGQGYSPLHF	TRBJ1-6	few	TRBD1	TRBV6-5
TGCAGTGCTGAGGACGCCTGGAGTCAGCCCCAGCATTTT	CSAEDAWSQPQHF	TRBJ1-5	few	-	TRBV20-1
TGTGCCACCATGAGGGGGAGGGAGCAGTTCTTC	CATMRGREQFF	TRBJ2-1	-	-	TRBV24-1
TGTGCCAGCAGCGTACGCGCCCTCAATGAGCAGTTCTTC	CASSVRALNEQFF	TRBJ2-1	many	-	TRBV5-5
TGTGCCAGCAGGGACAGGGGTCACTATGGCTACACCTTC	CASRDRGHYGYTF	TRBJ1-2	-	TRBD1	TRBV2
TGTGCCAGCCCTTGCTACAGCCACTATGGCTACACCTTC	CASPCYSHYGYTF	TRBJ1-2	many	-	TRBV27
TGCAGCGTTAAACACGGATTGTTGGCCGGGGAGCTGTTTTTT	CSVKHGLLAGELFF	TRBJ2-2	many	-	TRBV29-1
TGTGCCAGCAGCAGACAACCGGAGGCGAACACCGGGGAGCTGTTTTTT	CASSRQPEANTGELFF	TRBJ2-2	many	-	TRBV9
TGTGCCAGCAGCTTAGCGCGACAGGGAAACACCATATATTTT	CASSLARQGNTIYF	TRBJ1-3	many	-	TRBV7-9
TGCAGTGCTAACCGGGGGCCCTGGGATACGCAGTATTTT	CSANRGPWDTQYF	TRBJ2-3	many	-	TRBV20-1
TGTGCCAGCACCGAGTCAGGGTTCTACGAGCAGTACTTC	CASTESGFYEQYF	TRBJ2-7	-	-	TRBV25-1
TGTGCCAGCAGCGCACGGGCCCTCGGGGGTGAAAAACTGTTTTTT	CASSARALGGEKLFF	TRBJ1-4	many	-	TRBV4-2
TGTGCCAGCAGCCCCCCCCCCGCCTCAAATCAGCCCCAGCATTTT	CASSPPPASNQPQHF	TRBJ1-5	-	-	TRBV7-8
TGTGCCAGCTCACCACGATCGGGGTGGGAGACCCAGTACTTC	CASSPRSGWETQYF	TRBJ2-5	-	-	TRBV18
TGTGCCAGCAACTCGGTGGGGGTCGGAGCTTTCTTT	CASNSVGVGAFF	TRBJ1-1	many	-	TRBV7-2
TGTGCCAGCAGCCCCTGGGAACCCGGGGAGCTGTTTTTT	CASSPWEPGELFF	TRBJ2-2	few	-	TRBV7-9